A single sample gave rise to the 5 T cell receptor beta chains below, sequenced in a study of blood T cell repertoires in COVID-19. TCRdb's table, derived via immunoSEQ multiplex PCR, lists solely in-frame clones and lacks some. The sample contains more than 65,000 clones, approximately 82% of which appear only once. Material for sequencing was peripheral blood. Receptor source: an elderly woman with acute or convalescent COVID-19.

The rearrangement links TRBV9 to TRBJ2-2; 7 bases map to TRBD2. The V segment lost 0 bases and the J segment 4 bases; nucleotides outside the gene matches: 6. Germline CDR1 reads SGDLS; CDR2 reads YYNGEE. This CDR3 region has 16 residues. The CDR3 is CASSVAASGLTGELFF. The CDR3 DNA reads TGTGCCAGCAGCGTAGCGGCTAGCGGCCTCACCGGGGAGCTGTTTTTT. The whole variable domain, remainder taken from reference TRBV9 and TRBJ2-2, is DSGVTQTPKHLITATGQRVTLRCSPRSGDLSVYWYQQSLDQGLQFLIQYYNGEERAKGNILERFSAQQFPDLHSELNLSSLELGDSALYFCASSVAASGLTGELFFGEGSRLTVL.

V gene TRBV7-6 combines with J gene TRBJ1-1; D is ambiguous. V was shortened by 1 base and J by 2 bases, with 11 bases between the two germline ends. This CDR3 is built from 15 residues. From germline, CDR1 is SGHVS and CDR2 FNYEAQ. The CDR3 spells CASSLVPGINTEAFF. CDR3 nucleotides: TGTGCCAGCAGCTTAGTGCCGGGTATCAACACTGAAGCTTTCTTT.

This clone came up once. Relative to the germline gene, one junction end is altered; a read error may explain this. The chain links TRBV7-7 to TRBJ2-5, with TRBD2 matching 10 bases. Germline loops: CDR1 SSHAT, CDR2 FNYEAQ (reference sequence). CDR3 length: 16 amino acids. The CDR3 is CASSLGVAGGQETQYF. The CDR3 region has the DNA TGTGCTAGCAGCTTAGGGGTAGCGGGGGGCCAAGAGACCCAGTACTTC.

The chain couples TRBV29-1 to TRBJ1-3; TRBD1 is a possible D gene (6 bases). Germline assignment: CDR1 SQVTM and CDR2 ANQGSEA. This CDR3 comprises 14 residues. V was pared by 6 bases and J by 0 bases, with 12 bases between. CDR3 sequence (DNA): TGCAGCGTCCGCAGGGGTGGCTCTGGAAACACCATATATTTT. Its protein is CSVRRGGSGNTIYF.

The chain couples TRBV6-5 to TRBJ2-7, with 8 bases fitting TRBD1. CDR3 size: 14 residues. CDR1 and CDR2 (germline): MNHEY, SVGAGI. J was trimmed by 0 bases and V by 6 bases; bases with no gene match: 4. CDR3 bases: TGTGCCAGCAGAAGGGGACAGGTCTCCTACGAGCAGTACTTC. Translation: CASRRGQVSYEQYF.